This T cell receptor (beta chain) was profiled in a study of cytomegalovirus exposure and HLA in healthy donors. V shed 4 bases and J 4 bases; nucleotides not matched to a gene: 13. In germline, CDR1 is GTSNPN, CDR2 SVGIG (reference sequence). The CDR3 length is 16 residues. In the PCR, 60 Vbeta and 13 Jbeta primers were used. Only in-frame clones appear in the TCRdb table, and some are missing; sequencing was by immunoSEQ multiplex PCR. The table lists 80,000 to 100,000 clones, about 60% of them singletons. The receptor's source is a woman aged 40 to 49 in good health and CMV-seropositive. This rearrangement joins TRBV30 to TRBJ1-1, with 9 positions matching TRBD1. Sequencing used PBMCs. The CDR3 loop is CAWTVRGTGSPTEAFF. Here the CDR3 DNA reads TGTGCCTGGACCGTACGAGGGACAGGGAGTCCCACTGAAGCTTTCTTT.